This paragraph covers one TCR beta chain sequence. Its antigen is still unknown. Per-base qualities were not stored, and no clone one base away is much larger. This specimen comes from a study of OX40 agonist ivuxolimab in advanced cancers. In terms of the full investigation: Ivuxolimab was a fully human IgG2 agonistic monoclonal antibody targeting the costimulatory receptor OX40 (CD134). Intravenous ivuxolimab was administered to patients every 2 weeks at six dose levels: 0.01, 0.1, 0.3, 1.5, 3 and 10 mg/kg. Among the roughly 52 dose-escalation patients, some 20 had hepatocellular carcinoma, about 15 melanoma, 9 renal cell carcinoma and 9 head and neck cancer. In the dose-escalation cohort, 70% to 85% of patients were male, and the mean age was roughly 60 years, with a range of about 23 to 80. Prior anti-PD-1, anti-PD-L1 or anti-CTLA-4 therapy was permitted, and checkpoint inhibitors had been received by more than 35% of dose-escalation patients. Partial responses were achieved by three dose-escalation patients, of whom one had hepatocellular carcinoma and two had cutaneous melanoma. The point of sequencing TCRbeta in the periphery was to test whether ivuxolimab changed TCR sequence diversity and drove clonal T-cell expansion. The paper describes the monotherapy dose-escalation part (N ≈ 50 patients) of the phase I trial of ivuxolimab. Summary of the overall study and its limitations: The antigen specificity of the clonally expanded peripheral T cells was not determined. At doses of 0.1 to 3.0 mg/kg, clonal expansion of both CD4+ and CD8+ blood T cells was observed from baseline to week 6. Low levels of normalized T-cell clonal expansion were also seen in some patients who did not respond. In partial responders in the 0.1-3.0 mg/kg groups, normalized peripheral clonal expansion was found to be among the lowest, especially among CD8+ T cells. After ivuxolimab, expanded clones were on average more numerous among CD8+ T cells than among CD4+ T cells.

Patients with autoimmune disease history or receiving systemic immunosuppression were excluded from the trial. Peripheral blood for TCR sequencing was collected from all dose cohorts at baseline, on cycle 4 day 1, and on cycle 7 day 1. Samples came from an open-label, multicenter, first-in-human phase I dose-escalation trial of ivuxolimab. The trial enrolled adults with locally advanced or metastatic head and neck squamous cell, hepatocellular, melanoma or renal cell carcinoma. CD4+ and CD8+ T cells were sorted separately from peripheral blood before TCR sequencing. To sequence the TCRbeta CDR3 region, genomic DNA was isolated from the sorted cells. TCRbeta CDR3 regions were sequenced using the immunoSEQ Assay. TCRdb retrieved this table from immuneACCESS and kept in-frame rearrangements only. Not all clones are present; in checked studies, unresolved V genes account for under half, and no reason is known for the remainder. Present in this sample are approximately 60,000 clones, 75% to 90% of which were seen just once. The biggest ten clones account for roughly 2% of the sample.

Taken from cysteine to phenylalanine, the CDR3 has 15 residues. Left in the record is the CDR3 DNA by itself, 45 bases read in frame from the first base. V trim: 6 bases; J trim: 7 bases; unmatched bases: 11. The germline V gene (reference sequence) sets CDR1 to MNHEY and CDR2 to SMNVEV. Specimen: CD4+ or CD8+ T cells sorted from blood, collected in a trial of the OX40 agonist ivuxolimab. This sequence uses TRBV27 and TRBJ1-4; 7 junctional bases match TRBD1. The receptor comes from an adult with an advanced solid tumor such as melanoma, head and neck, liver or kidney cancer. The nucleotides read TGTGCCAGCAGGGACCCACAGGGGCCGGGTGAAAAACTGTTTTTT. Its translation reads: CASRDPQGPGEKLFF. The CDR3, completed at both ends by the reference TRBV27 and TRBJ1-4 genes, gives the full variable domain EAQVTQNPRYLITVTGKKLTVTCSQNMNHEYMSWYRQDPGLGLRQIYYSMNVEVTDKGDVPEGYKVSRKEKRNFPLILESPSPNQTSLYFCASRDPQGPGEKLFFGSGTQLSVL.